This T cell receptor beta chain was profiled in a study of a mutant IDH1 vaccine in newly diagnosed glioma. Across the whole study: Patients received eight vaccinations in weeks 1, 3, 5, 7, 11, 15, 19, 23. Vaccination followed radiotherapy alone by 4-6 weeks, or accompanied temozolomide cycles.

The time point denotes: week 5, during vaccination. The investigators gave 300 ug of mutant IDH1 20-mer peptide in each vaccine dose, together with topical imiquimod. This CDR3 is built from 16 residues. Notes on this clone: Its antigen remains unknown.

Repertoires were generated with immunoSEQ multiplex PCR, while TCRdb's copy carries only in-frame clones and drops some. The table has fewer than 30,000 clones, 77% seen once. The chain employs TRBV21-1 and TRBJ2-1; the D segment call TRBD2 is taken from the table without a DNA check. TRBV21-1 is a listed pseudogene. This TCR came from a middle-aged man with glioma. Here the sequenced sample was PBMCs, taken from a glioma patient whose treatment included an IDH1 peptide vaccine. CDR3 in DNA: TGTGCCAGCAGCAAAGTACCTAGCGGGATTTACAATGAGCAGTTCTTC. It translates to CASSKVPSGIYNEQFF.